This TCR beta chain was retrieved from a study of control samples from healthy donors and cancer patients. Clones were read by immunoSEQ multiplex PCR, and TCRdb kept only the in-frame ones, dropping some. In the table there are around 90,000 clones, approximately 81% of which are singletons. Per the germline V gene, CDR1 is SGHVS and CDR2 is FNYEAQ. The CDR3 runs to 16 residues. V lost 1 base and J lost 1, with 13 bases in between. The chain links TRBV7-6 to TRBJ1-1; a possible D gene is TRBD1 (5 bases). Sequencing input: blood. This sequence was found in a woman in her thirties or forties in good health. The CDR3 loop is CASSLGRDPSNTEAFF. The CDR3 nucleotides are TGTGCCAGCAGCTTAGGAAGGGACCCATCGAACACTGAAGCTTTCTTT. Together with reference TRBV7-6 and TRBJ1-1, the CDR3 gives the full variable domain: GAGVSQSPRYKVTKRGQDVALRCDPISGHVSLYWYRQALGQGPEFLTYFNYEAQQDKSGLPNDRFSAERPEGSISTLTIQRTEQRDSAMYRCASSLGRDPSNTEAFFGQGTRLTVV.